Shown below are 10 T cell receptor beta chains from a single sample sequenced in a study of human T cells and chemical hapten exposure. TCRdb passed the RACE reads through MiXCR, listing each CDR3 protein once. The sample lists some 180,000 distinct CDR3 sequences, approximately 24% seen once, with 2% to 2.5% in the top ten. The sample's time point: patch test 3, about 24 weeks after DPC sensitization. Treatment denoted: therapeutic diphenylcyclopropenone sensitization with weekly scalp DPC. This material consisted of whole blood, taken in connection with sensitization to the hapten diphenylcyclopropenone (DPC). The receptors come from a woman between 40 and 50 years old with alopecia areata. Some clones in this sample may be carry-over from other donors' samples.

This clonotype occurred a few times. The rearrangement joins TRBV5-1 to TRBJ1-2, with D unclear. The ends were cut back, 4 bases at V and 6 bases at J, with 7 bases in the middle. The germline gives CDR1 SGHRS, CDR2 YFSETQ. This CDR3 comprises 11 residues. The CDR3 loop is CASSNHDGYTF. Written as DNA, the CDR3 is TGCGCCAGCAGCAACCATGATGGCTACACCTTC.

This clonotype was picked up many times. The V gene is TRBV5-1, the J gene TRBJ2-6; the D is unclear. This CDR3 has 15 residues. The V gene's germline CDR1 is SGHRS and CDR2 YFSETQ. V was pared by 0 bases and J by 4 bases, with 8 bases between. The CDR3 nucleotides are TGCGCCAGCAGCTTGGGTCGGTCCGGGGCCAACGTCCTGACTTTC. It encodes CASSLGRSGANVLTF.

V usage is TRBV28 and J usage is TRBJ1-2; TRBD1 aligns across 8 bases. V shed 2 bases, J shed 4 bases, and the junction held 12 bases outside the gene matches. The CDR3 length is 17 residues. Looked up from germline, CDR1 is MDHEN and CDR2 is SYDVKM. The chain's CDR3 is CASSLPDSGTGAYGYTF. CDR3 coding DNA: TGTGCCAGCAGTTTACCAGACTCCGGGACAGGCGCCTATGGCTACACCTTC.

V usage is TRBV12-3 or TRBV12-4 and J usage is TRBJ1-4; the D is unclear. Trimming stripped 10 bases from V and 7 bases from J, with 10 bases between. This CDR3 spans 11 amino acids. DNA for the CDR3: TGTGCCACGTGGAGTGGTGAAAAACTGTTTTTT. Its translation: CATWSGEKLFF.

This clonotype was seen repeatedly, ten times or more. The chain joins TRBV10-3 to TRBJ1-1; 8 positions match TRBD1. After removal of 8 bases from V and 1 base from J, the junction contained 6 bases not matched to a gene. The CDR3 loop spans 14 amino acids. Per germline, CDR1 ENHRY and CDR2 SYGVKD. DNA of the CDR3: TGTGCCATCGCCCCGGACAGGGCGAACACTGAAGCTTTCTTT. Amino acid sequence: CAIAPDRANTEAFF.

This chain links TRBV4-1 with TRBJ1-1, with a weak D call TRBD1 (5 bases). The V end lost 2 bases, the J end lost 3 bases, and 10 bases lay between the germline ends. Germline CDR1 reads MGHRA; CDR2 reads YSYEKL. This CDR3 spans 14 amino acids. CDR3 sequence (DNA): TGCGCCAGCAGCCAATCTTCCAGGGACACTGAAGCTTTCTTT. Residues: CASSQSSRDTEAFF.

This clonotype was picked up a small number of times. J is TRBJ2-7 and V is TRBV7-3; possibly TRBD1 for D (6 bases). V was shortened by 5 bases and J by 5 bases, with 13 bases between the two germline ends. Germline lookup yields CDR1 SGHTA and CDR2 FQGTGA. The CDR3 has 13 amino acids. The CDR3 nucleotides are TGTGCCAGCAGCAAAACGGACAGCCACGAGCAGTACTTC. As protein: CASSKTDSHEQYF. Full variable domain (remainder filled in from reference TRBV7-3 and TRBJ2-7): GAGVSQTPSNKVTEKGKYVELRCDPISGHTALYWYRQSLGQGPEFLIYFQGTGAADDSGLPNDRFFAVRPEGSVSTLKIQRTERGDSAVYLCASSKTDSHEQYFGPGTRLTVT.

CDR3 DNA: TGCAGTGCTCGAAGTTGGGAGACCCAGTACTTC. Encoded protein: CSARSWETQYF. J is TRBJ2-5 and V is TRBV20-1; D remains ambiguous. Trimming took off 5 bases at V and 5 bases at J, with 9 bases between the two ends. Germline CDR1 is DFQATT and CDR2 is SNEGSKA (reference sequence). The CDR3 has 11 amino acids.

This clonotype was seen only a few times. The CDR3 region is CAISESIAGGPADTQYF. For the CDR3, the DNA is TGTGCCATCAGTGAGTCGATAGCGGGAGGGCCCGCAGATACGCAGTATTTT. The gene calls are TRBV10-3 and TRBJ2-3, with 11 bases identical to TRBD2. With 0 bases clipped from V and 4 bases from J, the junction kept 6 bases outside the gene matches. Germline V gives CDR1 ENHRY, CDR2 SYGVKD. The CDR3 consists of 17 residues.

This clonotype showed up many times. This sequence joins TRBV18 and TRBJ2-1; weak D call: TRBD2 (6 bases). Trimming stripped 4 bases from V and 5 bases from J, with 12 bases between. Germline CDR1 reads KGHSH; CDR2 reads LQKENI. The CDR3 is 14 residues long. CDR3 residues: CASSLAAGNNEQFF. In nucleotides, the CDR3 is TGTGCCAGCTCACTTGCCGCGGGGAACAATGAGCAGTTCTTC.